This T cell receptor (beta chain) was found in a study of blood T cell repertoires in COVID-19 (dated by TCRdb to the early 2020s). Background on the whole study: The collaborator samples originated in the United States, Italy and Spain and spanned the acute and convalescent phases of COVID-19. The material from the prospective study consisted of cDNA or gDNA derived from T cells, B-cell-depleted T cells, or PBMCs. Deeply sampled blood TCRbeta repertoires from subjects exposed to, actively infected with, or recovered from COVID-19 were included in the dataset. The repertoires were released in a freely available public database intended as a resource for research on the immune response to SARS-CoV-2. The samples were drawn from two sources: the first 160 participants of the ongoing ImmuneRACE study, and 1,000 to 1,500 subjects contributed by 6 global collaborators. Nearly every sample came with metadata listing a de-identified subject ID, COVID-19 status, age in years and sex. HLA class I and class II types, where available, came from metadata supplied by the sample provider rather than from assay-based typing.

Points the paper makes about the study in general: Clinical and demographic metadata were provided uncurated, with the amount varying by source and participant.

Based on the germline V gene (reference sequence), the CDR1 and CDR2 sequences are LNHDA and SQIVND. V is reduced by 7 bases and J by 5 bases, leaving a spacing of 13 bases between them. Inclusive of the bounding cysteine and phenylalanine, the CDR3 is 13 residues long. Only the CDR3 DNA is retained, 39 bases long and in frame from the first base. Of note for this clone: There is no known antigen for this receptor. Base quality data are lacking; no much larger clone is found one base away.

Enrolling through a virtual design, the prospective study's participants ranged in age from roughly 18 to 90 years and lived across roughly 23 United States geographic areas. In the prospective study, cohorts were assigned on the basis of participant-reported clinical history obtained from a screening survey and a study questionnaire. Recovered participants in ImmuneRACE Cohort 3 were defined by two consecutive negative NP/OP PCR tests, clearance by a healthcare professional, or resolution of symptoms. Mobile phlebotomists in the prospective study collected whole blood, serum and a nasopharyngeal or oropharyngeal swab from every participant. Additional blood draws and questionnaires over an approximately 2-month period could optionally be provided by prospective study participants. Blood samples from the prospective study were shipped frozen or at room temperature prior to DNA extraction. The immunoSEQ Assay, a bias-controlled multiplex PCR, was used to amplify TCRbeta CDR3 regions from genomic DNA. The study's processing was this. The number of nucleated cells in each sample was estimated by amplification of reference gene primers within the assay. Sequence reads were collapsed and filtered to measure the absolute abundance of every unique TCRbeta CDR3 rearrangement. Productive Simpson clonality was computed per sample as the square root of Simpson's diversity index over productive rearrangements. Held by TCRdb, this immuneACCESS table contains in-frame sequences only and omits some clones. Under half of the omission traces to an unresolved V gene where checked; the cause of the rest is unknown. V and J calls and clone size are copied from that table; D and trimming were computed from the DNA. In this sample the table shows 300,000 to 450,000 clones, roughly 86% of which occur a single time. The biggest ten clones account for 1.3% of the sample.

Recombination joined TRBV19 with TRBJ2-3, with TRBD1 perhaps the D gene, on 6 matching bases. Sequencing was performed on PBMCs or T cells enriched from blood (not recorded which). This clonotype was obtained from a man younger than 40 who had recovered from COVID-19. The CDR3 region has the sequence CASKPEGGDTQYF. The nucleotide sequence is given as TGTGCCAGTAAACCCGAAGGGGGAGATACGCAGTATTTT.